Listed here are 11 T cell receptor beta chains from one sample, sequenced in a study of T cell responses to AZD1222 COVID-19 vaccine. Profiled with immunoSEQ multiplex PCR; TCRdb holds only in-frame clones, not every one. The table includes fewer than 100,000 clones, approximately 92% detected once. The sample in question was peripheral blood, obtained on day 0 of AZD1222 vaccination. The receptors shown here come from an adult in good health.

This chain joins TRBV27 and TRBJ2-1, with TRBD2 matching over 10 bases. The CDR3 is 15 residues long. V dropped 5 bases and J dropped 1; count of bases not matched to a gene: 2. Germline-derived CDR1 and CDR2 are MNHEY and SMNVEV (reference sequence). This CDR3 is CASSKAGGSYNEQFF. The CDR3 DNA reads as TGTGCCAGCAGTAAAGCGGGAGGGTCCTACAATGAGCAGTTCTTC.

The chain has TRBV3-1 (or the pseudogene TRBV3-2) and TRBJ1-6; 8 nucleotides match TRBD1. The CDR3 consists of 15 residues. V trimming: 4 bases; J trimming: 9 bases; junction bases outside the gene matches: 8. Germline lookup yields CDR1 LGHDT and CDR2 YNNKEL (reference sequence). For the CDR3, the DNA is TGTGCCAGCAGCCTCCGGACAGGGAGAAGTTCACCCCTCCACTTT. The encoded protein is CASSLRTGRSSPLHF.

This chain uses TRBV19 with TRBJ2-7; D uncertain. The CDR3 sequence is 15 residues long. V was shortened by 5 bases and J by 1 base, with 15 bases between the two germline ends. The germline gives CDR1 LNHDA, CDR2 SQIVND (reference sequence). CDR3 loop: CASSLHGRESYEQYF. The CDR3 DNA follows: TGTGCCAGTAGTCTACACGGAAGGGAATCCTACGAGCAGTACTTC.

The chain is built from TRBV5-4 and TRBJ2-7; possibly TRBD2 for D (6 bases). The CDR3 covers 13 residues. Germline V gives CDR1 SGHNT, CDR2 YYREEE (reference sequence). V was trimmed by 2 bases and J by 9 bases, leaving 15 bases between them. The CDR3 DNA is TGTGCCAGCAGCTTAGGGACTCAAGGACCGCAGTACTTC. It codes for CASSLGTQGPQYF.

The CDR3 here is CASSQDPGSGRSHEQYF. The CDR3 DNA reads as TGTGCCAGCAGCCAAGACCCGGGTAGCGGGAGGTCGCACGAGCAGTACTTC. This chain uses TRBV4-2 with TRBJ2-7; TRBD2 matches at 10 bases. The CDR3 is made up of 17 amino acids. After removal of 0 bases from V and 5 bases from J, the junction contained 10 bases not matched to a gene. From germline, CDR1 is LGHNA and CDR2 YNFKEQ.

V and J are TRBV5-6 and TRBJ2-5; D may match TRBD1 or TRBD2 (5 bases each). This CDR3 contains 13 residues. The V gene's germline CDR1 is SGHDT and CDR2 YYEEEE. Trimming cost V 4 bases and J 1 base, with 8 bases left between them. CDR3 DNA sequence: TGTGCCAGCAGCCAGGGACGCCAAGAGACCCAGTACTTC. As protein: CASSQGRQETQYF.

V is TRBV19 and J is TRBJ2-1; D is tentatively TRBD1 or TRBD2 (6 bases each). V lost 7 bases and J lost 0, with 16 bases in between. Looked up from germline, CDR1 is LNHDA and CDR2 is SQIVND (reference sequence). The length of the CDR3 is 16 residues. CDR3 bases: TGTGCCAGTACCAAGGGGGGCAGACTCTCCTACAATGAGCAGTTCTTC. It is translated as CASTKGGRLSYNEQFF.

The gene calls are TRBV18 and TRBJ2-1, with D perhaps TRBD1 or TRBD2 (5 bases each). CDR3 length: 17 amino acids. Trimming took 6 bases from V and 6 from J, leaving 24 bases between them. CDR1 is KGHSH and CDR2 is LQKENI in the germline V gene. CDR3 region: CASSPRGPGTQLNEQFF. The CDR3 region has the DNA TGTGCCAGCTCGCCAAGGGGCCCCGGGACGCAACTCAATGAGCAGTTCTTC.

The CDR3 coding sequence is TGTGCCAGCAGTACGTTGCGGGTAGCTTTCTTT. It codes for CASSTLRVAFF. J is TRBJ1-1 and V is TRBV2, with D unresolved. CDR3 length: 11 residues. Germline V lookup: CDR1 SNHLY, CDR2 FYNNEI. The V gene lost 5 bases and the J gene lost 10 bases, with 11 bases spanning the gap.

V usage is TRBV30 and J usage is TRBJ1-1, with D maybe TRBD1 (5 bases). The CDR3 consists of 16 residues. Germline V gene data show CDR1 as GTSNPN and CDR2 as SVGIG (reference sequence). Trimming pared 0 bases from V and 5 bases from J, leaving 19 bases between. CDR3 region: CAWSVHLRLGVTEAFF. In nucleotides, the CDR3 is TGTGCCTGGAGTGTACATTTGAGGCTGGGGGTAACTGAAGCTTTCTTT.

This chain links TRBV11-2 with TRBJ1-2, with D perhaps matching TRBD1 (5 bases). Trimming pared 4 bases from V and 4 bases from J, leaving 13 bases between. The CDR3 extends over 14 amino acids. Germline V lookup: CDR1 SGHAT, CDR2 FQNNGV. The CDR3 nucleotides read TGTGCCAGCAGCTCTCAGGGTTTCAGCTATGGCTACACCTTC. Protein product: CASSSQGFSYGYTF.